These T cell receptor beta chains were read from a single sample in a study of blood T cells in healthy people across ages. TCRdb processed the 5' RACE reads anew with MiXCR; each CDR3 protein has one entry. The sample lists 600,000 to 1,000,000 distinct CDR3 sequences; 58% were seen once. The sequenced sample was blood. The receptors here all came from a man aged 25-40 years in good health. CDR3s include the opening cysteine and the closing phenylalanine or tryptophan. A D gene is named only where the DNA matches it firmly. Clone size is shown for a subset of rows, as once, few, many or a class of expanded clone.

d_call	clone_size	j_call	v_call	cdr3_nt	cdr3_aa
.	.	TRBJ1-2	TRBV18	TGTGCCAGCTCACCACAGGGGCAGAAGTATGGCTACACCTTC	CASSPQGQKYGYTF
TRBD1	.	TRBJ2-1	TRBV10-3	TGTGCCATCAGTGATGGACAGGGTGATTATGAGCAGTTCTTC	CAISDGQGDYEQFF
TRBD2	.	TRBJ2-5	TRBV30	TGTGCCCTTAGCGGCGGGAGAGAGACCCAGTACTTC	CALSGGRETQYF
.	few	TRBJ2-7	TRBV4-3	TGCGCCAGCAGCCAAGATCGCCCAACCTACGAGCAGTACTTC	CASSQDRPTYEQYF
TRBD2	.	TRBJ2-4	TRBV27	TGTGCCAGCAGCGATCGTGTGACTAGCGCATACAAAAACATTCAGTACTTC	CASSDRVTSAYKNIQYF
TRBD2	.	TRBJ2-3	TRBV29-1	TGCAGCGCCTGGGATGGAGCGGGGGAATCCACAGATACGCAGTATTTT	CSAWDGAGESTDTQYF
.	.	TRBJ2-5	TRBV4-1	TGCGCCAGCAGCCAAGATCCTTGGGGGCGGGAGACCCAGTACTTC	CASSQDPWGRETQYF
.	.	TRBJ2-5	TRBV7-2	TGTGCCAGCAGCTTATCCCCGACAGGAGGACAAGAGACCCAGTACTTC	CASSLSPTGGQETQYF
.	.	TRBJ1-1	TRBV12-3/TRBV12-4	TGTGCCAGCAGTTTGCTCCCAGGACTGAACACTGAAGCTTTCTTT	CASSLLPGLNTEAFF
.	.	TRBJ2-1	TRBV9	TGTGCCAGCAGCGGCGGGCTGGACCCGTCTCAGTTCTTC	CASSGGLDPSQFF
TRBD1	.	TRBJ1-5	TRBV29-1	TGCAGCGTTGTGATCTCGGGACAGGGTATCGGGCAGCCCCAGCATTTT	CSVVISGQGIGQPQHF
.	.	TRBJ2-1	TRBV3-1	TGTGCCAGCAGCGACCAAACAATAAGAGGGAATGAGCAGTTCTTC	CASSDQTIRGNEQFF
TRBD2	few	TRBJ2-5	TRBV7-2	TGTGCCAGCATCAGGACTAGCGGGAGTTTAGAGACCCAGTACTTC	CASIRTSGSLETQYF
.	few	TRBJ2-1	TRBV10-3	TGTGCCATCTCGGGGTTTCTGAATGAGCAGTTCTTC	CAISGFLNEQFF
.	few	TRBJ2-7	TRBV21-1	TGTGCCAGCAAAACCCGGAAGCGGGGGGTCACCGAGCAGTACTTC	CASKTRKRGVTEQYF
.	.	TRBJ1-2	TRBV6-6	TGTGCCAGCAGTTACAGGGCGGGCTATGGCTACACCTTC	CASSYRAGYGYTF
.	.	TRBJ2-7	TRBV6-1	TGTGCCAGCAGTGAAGCGGGGGGATACTACGAGCAGTACTTC	CASSEAGGYYEQYF
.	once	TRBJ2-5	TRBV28	TGTGCCAGCAGTAACAGGGAGGAGGAGACCCAGTACTTC	CASSNREEETQYF
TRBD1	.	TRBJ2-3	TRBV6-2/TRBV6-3	TGTGCCAGCAGTTTTAACAGGGGACCCACAGATACGCAGTATTTT	CASSFNRGPTDTQYF
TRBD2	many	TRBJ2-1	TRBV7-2	TGTGCCAGCAGCCGTGTAGCGGGGTACAATGAGCAGTTCTTC	CASSRVAGYNEQFF
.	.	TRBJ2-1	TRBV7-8	TGTGCCAGCAGCGTGTCCCCCCGTGGTGTGGAGCAGTTCTTC	CASSVSPRGVEQFF
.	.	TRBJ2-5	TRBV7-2	TGTGCCAGCAGCTTAGAACCGGGGGCGGGCTACGAGCGGTACTTC	CASSLEPGAGYERYF
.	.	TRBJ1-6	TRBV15	TGTGCCACCAGCAGAGCCGGATCAGGGGATTCACCCCTCCACTTT	CATSRAGSGDSPLHF
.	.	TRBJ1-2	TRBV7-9	TGTGCCAGCAGCCTAGACACAGCGTATGGCTACACCTTC	CASSLDTAYGYTF
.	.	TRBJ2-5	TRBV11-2	TGTGCCAGCAGCCCGCAGGGACTGACACTACAAGAGACCCAGTACTTC	CASSPQGLTLQETQYF
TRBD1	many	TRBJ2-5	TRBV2	TGTGCCAGCGGGACAGGTCGAGCCCAGTACTTC	CASGTGRAQYF
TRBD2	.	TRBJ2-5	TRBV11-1	TGTGCCAGCAGCTCCCATCCTAGCGGCCAAGAGACCCAGTACTTC	CASSSHPSGQETQYF
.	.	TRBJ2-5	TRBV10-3	TGTGCCATCAGAGGAACGGGGGAGGAGACCCAGTACTTC	CAIRGTGEETQYF
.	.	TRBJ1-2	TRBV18	TGTGCCAGCTCAGGGTCCACGGACTCCGTCCCCTATGGCTACACCTTC	CASSGSTDSVPYGYTF
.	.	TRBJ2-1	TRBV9	TGTGCCAGCAGCTTGGGGGGGCATGAGCAGTTCTTC	CASSLGGHEQFF
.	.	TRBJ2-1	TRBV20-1	TGCAGTGCTAGAACGCCGGACTACAATGAGCAGTTCTTC	CSARTPDYNEQFF
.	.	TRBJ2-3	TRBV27	TGTGCCAGCAGTTTGGAGGGCACGGGACTCATAATTCGTACGCAGTATTTT	CASSLEGTGLIIRTQYF
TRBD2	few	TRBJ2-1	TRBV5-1	TGCGCCAGCAGTTTAAGCGGACTAGCTAATGAGCAGTTCTTC	CASSLSGLANEQFF
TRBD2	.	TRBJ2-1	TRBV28	TGTGCCAGCAGTTCTTCTAGCGGGAGGACTTTTGAGCAGTTCTTC	CASSSSSGRTFEQFF
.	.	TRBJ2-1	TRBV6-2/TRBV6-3	TGTGCCAGCAGACTTTACTGGAATGAGCAGTTCTTC	CASRLYWNEQFF
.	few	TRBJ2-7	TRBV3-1	TGTGCCAGCAGCCAAGGTTCCAGCTACTCCTACGAGCAGTACTTC	CASSQGSSYSYEQYF
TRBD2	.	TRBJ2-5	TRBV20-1	TGCAGTGCTAGGGCTAGCGGGGGGGAAGAGACCCAGTACTTC	CSARASGGEETQYF
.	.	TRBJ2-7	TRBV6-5	TGTGCCAGCAGCCTTACCCGGCCAGGTGGCTACGAGCAGTACTTC	CASSLTRPGGYEQYF
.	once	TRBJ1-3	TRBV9	TGTGCCAGCAGCGCCCGAGAGGTACTTGGAAACACCATATATTTT	CASSAREVLGNTIYF
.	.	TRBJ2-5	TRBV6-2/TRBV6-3	TGTGCCAGCAGGGAACCGGGGCGGAAGACCCAGTACTTC	CASREPGRKTQYF
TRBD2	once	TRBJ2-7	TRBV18	TGTGCCAGCTCACTTCCTAGCGGGAGGAGGTACGAGCAGTACTTC	CASSLPSGRRYEQYF
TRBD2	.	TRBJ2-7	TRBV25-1	TGTGCCAGCAGTGCGGGGACTAGCGGGACGTGCGAGCAGTACTTC	CASSAGTSGTCEQYF
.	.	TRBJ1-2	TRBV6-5	TGTGCCAGCAGTTACCGGCCACAGGGATACAACTATGGCTACACCTTC	CASSYRPQGYNYGYTF
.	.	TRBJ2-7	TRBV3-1	TGTGCCAGCAGCCCACGGACAGCAACTTCTCGCGAGCAGTACTTC	CASSPRTATSREQYF
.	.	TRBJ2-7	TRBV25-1	TGTGCCAGCCGCAGTGAGGGGAGAGGGTACGAGCAGTACTTC	CASRSEGRGYEQYF
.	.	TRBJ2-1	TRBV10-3	TGTGCCATCAGTGAGTCGCTGCAGGGGCGTAGCGGTGAGCAGTTCTTC	CAISESLQGRSGEQFF
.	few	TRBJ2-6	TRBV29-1	TGCAGCGCAAGAACGTCTGGGGCCAACGTCCTGACTTTC	CSARTSGANVLTF
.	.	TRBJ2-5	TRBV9	TGTGCCAGCAGCGTAGTTGCGGAGCAAGAGACCCAGTACTTC	CASSVVAEQETQYF